This T cell receptor beta chain was found in a study of control samples from healthy donors and cancer patients. Profiled with immunoSEQ multiplex PCR; TCRdb holds only in-frame clones, not every one. Here the sample spans 130,000 or so clones, roughly 94% being singletons. Looked up from germline, CDR1 is SGHRS and CDR2 is YFSETQ. CDR3 length: 14 residues. V lost 1 base, J lost 4 bases, and 9 bases lay in between. This chain uses TRBV5-1 with TRBJ1-3; D unresolved. The sequencing input was PBMCs. The receptor's source is a man in his sixties with colorectal cancer. CDR3 residues: CASSLSGRGNTIYF. In nucleotides, the CDR3 is TGCGCCAGCAGCTTGTCCGGGCGAGGAAACACCATATATTTT.